This T cell receptor (beta chain) stems from a study of neoadjuvant nivolumab and ipilimumab in lung cancer. Across the study: The combination arm added day-1 ipilimumab 1 mg/kg to nivolumab 3 mg/kg on days 1, 15, 29. Study results and caveats: TCR clonality did not significantly correlate with pathologic tumor regression.

Remarks on this clone: No antigen is known for it.

Profiled with immunoSEQ multiplex PCR; TCRdb holds only in-frame clones, not every one. The table records fewer than 35,000 clones, about 92% of them present only once. This CDR3 comprises 16 residues. Per the germline V gene, CDR1 is ENHRY and CDR2 is SYGVKD. The junction had 5 bases not matched to a gene; V was cut back by 6 bases and J by 5 bases. The TCR originated in an adult with non-small cell lung cancer. The chain links TRBV10-3 to TRBJ2-2, with TRBD2 matching over 14 bases. Sequenced material: peripheral blood, taken after neoadjuvant nivolumab, alone or with ipilimumab, at or shortly before surgery. CDR3 residues: CAIRGTSGRNTGELFF. The CDR3 DNA reads TGTGCCATCAGGGGGACTAGCGGGAGAAATACCGGGGAGCTGTTTTTT.